One sample yielded the 9 T cell receptor beta chains listed below, sequenced in a study of blood T cells in healthy people across ages. A second PCR of 7 to 11 cycles used a sample-barcoded 5' primer and a J-beta primer mix. TCRdb used MiXCR to reprocess the 5' RACE reads, holding one entry per CDR3 protein. The repertoire holds almost 1 million distinct CDR3 sequences, with around 54% as singletons. Sequencing used blood. These receptors were collected from a woman aged 60-75 years in good health.

This chain connects TRBV11-2 to TRBJ2-5; possibly TRBD2 for D (5 bases). Germline CDR1 SGHAT, CDR2 FQNNGV. The germline V and J ends were trimmed by 1 base and 5 bases, with 14 bases remaining between them. This CDR3 is built from 15 residues. The CDR3 DNA reads as TGTGCCAGCAGCTTAGCCCTCTTAGGCGGGGAGACCCAGTACTTC. As protein: CASSLALLGGETQYF.

Here the CDR3 DNA reads TGTGCCAGCAGCTTGATCGGGGGGTTTTCACCCCTCCACTTT. This encodes CASSLIGGFSPLHF. V and J are TRBV5-8 and TRBJ1-6, with TRBD1 as a possible D gene (5 bases). The germline gives CDR1 SGHTS, CDR2 YDEGEE. This CDR3 region has 14 residues. V dropped 1 base and J dropped 9 bases, with 11 bases sitting between them.

The sample holds a few counts of this clonotype. The chain links TRBV4-1 to TRBJ2-5, with 12 bases that match TRBD2. V was clipped by 6 bases and J by 4 bases; unmatched bases: 6. Germline V gene sequence: CDR1 MGHRA, CDR2 YSYEKL. CDR3 length equals 15 residues. CDR3 bases: TGCGCCAGCAGGCCGACTAGCGGGAGTATAGAGACCCAGTACTTC. It yields the protein CASRPTSGSIETQYF.

This clonotype was observed a few times. The genes are TRBV10-3 and TRBJ2-3, with D tentatively TRBD1 (6 bases). V was pared by 3 bases and J by 10 bases, with 11 bases between. This CDR3 comprises 12 residues. Germline values: CDR1 ENHRY, CDR2 SYGVKD. The CDR3: CAISDGGQSQYF. The CDR3 DNA reads as TGTGCCATCAGTGATGGCGGACAGTCGCAGTATTTT.

V is TRBV7-9 and J is TRBJ1-6; D gene ambiguous. CDR1 and CDR2 from the germline V gene are SEHNR and FQNEAQ (reference sequence). V lost 5 bases, J lost 7 bases, and 12 bases lay in between. The CDR3 has 14 amino acids. CDR3 sequence reads: CASSRGGINSPLHF. DNA of the CDR3: TGTGCCAGCAGCCGGGGAGGGATCAATTCACCCCTCCACTTT.

A few counts support this clonotype. The CDR3, as DNA: TGTGCCAGCAGTTCCCCCCATTGGCGGGGCCAAGAGACCCAGTACTTC. Protein sequence: CASSSPHWRGQETQYF. The V gene is TRBV6-2 or TRBV6-3, the J gene TRBJ2-5, with D perhaps matching TRBD2 (6 bases). The CDR3 sequence is 16 residues long. Germline V gene lookup returns CDR1 MNHEY and CDR2 SVGEGT. V dropped 4 bases and J dropped 1 base, with 16 bases sitting between them.

This clonotype has only one observation. The chain uses TRBV4-2 and TRBJ2-7; D possibly corresponds to TRBD1 (6 bases). The germline CDR1 and CDR2 sequences are LGHNA and YNFKEQ. V gave up 0 bases and J gave up 0 bases, with 9 bases separating them. This CDR3 has 15 residues. In nucleotides, the CDR3 is TGTGCCAGCAGCCAAGATACAGGGCACTCCTACGAGCAGTACTTC. It translates to CASSQDTGHSYEQYF.

The V call is TRBV24-1, the J call TRBJ2-1; 11 nucleotides match TRBD2. The J call may be in error: the DNA end matches TRBJ2-7 better. CDR3 length: 16 residues. CDR1 is KGHDR and CDR2 is SFDVKD in the germline V gene. The CDR3 sequence: CATSKTSGVSYNEQYF. In DNA, the CDR3 is TGTGCCACCAGTAAGACTAGCGGGGTATCCTACAATGAGCAGTACTTC.

The chain is built from TRBV6-5 and TRBJ2-7; possible D gene TRBD2, 6 bases. This CDR3 spans 15 amino acids. V was cut by 4 bases and J by 5 bases, with 18 bases left in between. The germline V gene encodes CDR1 MNHEY and CDR2 SVGAGI. Here the CDR3 reads CASSLLREPPDEQYF. CDR3 nucleotides: TGTGCCAGCAGTTTGCTTCGGGAGCCCCCCGACGAGCAGTACTTC.